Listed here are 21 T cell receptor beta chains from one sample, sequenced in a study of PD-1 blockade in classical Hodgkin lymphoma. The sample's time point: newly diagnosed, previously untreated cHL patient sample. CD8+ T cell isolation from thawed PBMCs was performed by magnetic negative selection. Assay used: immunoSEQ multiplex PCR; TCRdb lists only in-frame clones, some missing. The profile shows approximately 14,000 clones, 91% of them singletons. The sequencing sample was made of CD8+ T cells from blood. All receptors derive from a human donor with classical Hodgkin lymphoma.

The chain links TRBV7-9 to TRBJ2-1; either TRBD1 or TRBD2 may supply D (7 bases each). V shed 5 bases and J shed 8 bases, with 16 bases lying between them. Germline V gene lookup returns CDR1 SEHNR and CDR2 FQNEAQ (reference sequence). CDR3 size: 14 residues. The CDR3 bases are TGTGCCAGCAGCCCCCTTCAGGGGGGGCATGAGCAGTTCTTC. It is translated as CASSPLQGGHEQFF.

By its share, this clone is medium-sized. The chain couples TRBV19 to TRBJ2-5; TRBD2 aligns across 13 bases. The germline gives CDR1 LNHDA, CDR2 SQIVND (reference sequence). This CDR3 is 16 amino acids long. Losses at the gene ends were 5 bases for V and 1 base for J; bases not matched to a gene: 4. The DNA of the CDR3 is TGTGCCAGTAGTTCCTGGACTAGCGGGAGCCAAGAGACCCAGTACTTC. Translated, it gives CASSSWTSGSQETQYF.

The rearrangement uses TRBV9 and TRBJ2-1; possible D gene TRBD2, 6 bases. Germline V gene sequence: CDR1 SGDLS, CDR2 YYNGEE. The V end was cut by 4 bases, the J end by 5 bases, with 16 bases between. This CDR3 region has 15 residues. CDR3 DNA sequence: TGTGCCAGCAGCACCGGGGCGGGGCCGAACAATGAGCAGTTCTTC. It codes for CASSTGAGPNNEQFF.

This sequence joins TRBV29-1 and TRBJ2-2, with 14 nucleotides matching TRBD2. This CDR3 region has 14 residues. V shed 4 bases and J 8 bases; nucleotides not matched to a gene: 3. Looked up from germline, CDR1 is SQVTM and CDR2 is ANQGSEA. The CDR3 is CSVAGLAGDGELFF. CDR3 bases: TGCAGCGTTGCGGGACTAGCGGGAGATGGGGAGCTGTTTTTT.

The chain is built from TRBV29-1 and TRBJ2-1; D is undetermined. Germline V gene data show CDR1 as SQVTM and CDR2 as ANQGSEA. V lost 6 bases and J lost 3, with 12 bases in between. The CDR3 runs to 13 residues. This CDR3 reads CSVYGSYYNEQFF. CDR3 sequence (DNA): TGCAGCGTATACGGTTCCTACTACAATGAGCAGTTCTTC.

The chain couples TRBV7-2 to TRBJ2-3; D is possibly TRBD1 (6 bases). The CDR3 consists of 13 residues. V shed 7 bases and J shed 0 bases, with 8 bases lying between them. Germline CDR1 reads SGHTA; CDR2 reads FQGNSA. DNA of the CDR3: TGTGCCAGCAACAGGGAGAGCACAGATACGCAGTATTTT. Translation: CASNRESTDTQYF.

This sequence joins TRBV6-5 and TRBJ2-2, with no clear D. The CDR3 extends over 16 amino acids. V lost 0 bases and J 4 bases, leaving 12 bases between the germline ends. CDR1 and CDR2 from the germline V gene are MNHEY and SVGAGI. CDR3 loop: CASSYSKSATTGELFF. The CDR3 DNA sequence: TGTGCCAGCAGTTACTCGAAGTCGGCAACCACCGGGGAGCTGTTTTTT.

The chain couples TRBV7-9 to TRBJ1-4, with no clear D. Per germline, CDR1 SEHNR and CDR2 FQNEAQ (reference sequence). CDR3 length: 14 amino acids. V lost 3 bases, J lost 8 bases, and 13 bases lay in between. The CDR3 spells CASSLGSGWEKLFF. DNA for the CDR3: TGTGCCAGCAGCTTGGGGTCAGGCTGGGAAAAACTGTTTTTT.

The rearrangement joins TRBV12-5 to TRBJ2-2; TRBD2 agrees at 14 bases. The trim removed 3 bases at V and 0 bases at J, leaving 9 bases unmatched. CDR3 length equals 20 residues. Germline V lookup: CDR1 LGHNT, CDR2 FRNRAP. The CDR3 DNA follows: TGTGCTAGTGGTTTCCCCCTCCGACTAGCGGGAGGGGCGAACACCGGGGAGCTGTTTTTT. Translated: CASGFPLRLAGGANTGELFF.

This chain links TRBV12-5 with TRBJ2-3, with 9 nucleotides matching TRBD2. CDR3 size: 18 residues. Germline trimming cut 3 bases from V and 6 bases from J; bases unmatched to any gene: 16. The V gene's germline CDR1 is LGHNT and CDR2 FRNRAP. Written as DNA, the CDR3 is TGTGCTAGTGGTTTCAGCCTTGGGACTAGCTCCCCTGGGGATACGCAGTATTTT. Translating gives CASGFSLGTSSPGDTQYF. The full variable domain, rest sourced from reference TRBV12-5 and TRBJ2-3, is DARVTQTPRHKVTEMGQEVTMRCQPILGHNTVFWYRQTMMQGLELLAYFRNRAPLDDSGMPKDRFSAEMPDATLATLKIQPSEPRDSAVYFCASGFSLGTSSPGDTQYFGPGTRLTVL.

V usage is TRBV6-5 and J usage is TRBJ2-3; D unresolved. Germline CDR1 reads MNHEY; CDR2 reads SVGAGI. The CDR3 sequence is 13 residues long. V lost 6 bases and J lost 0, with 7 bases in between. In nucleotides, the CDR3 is TGTGCCAGCAGAAGAACTAGCACAGATACGCAGTATTTT. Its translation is CASRRTSTDTQYF.

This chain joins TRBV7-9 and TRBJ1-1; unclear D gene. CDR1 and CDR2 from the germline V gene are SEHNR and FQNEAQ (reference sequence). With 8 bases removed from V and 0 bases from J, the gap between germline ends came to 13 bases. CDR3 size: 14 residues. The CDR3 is CASVWEGMNTEAFF. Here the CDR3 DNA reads TGTGCCAGCGTCTGGGAGGGCATGAACACTGAAGCTTTCTTT.

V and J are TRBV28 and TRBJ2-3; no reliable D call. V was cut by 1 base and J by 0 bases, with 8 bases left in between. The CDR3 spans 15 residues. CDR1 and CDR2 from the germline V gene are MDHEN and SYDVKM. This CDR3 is CASSLFGASTDTQYF. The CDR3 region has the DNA TGTGCCAGCAGTTTATTCGGTGCGAGCACAGATACGCAGTATTTT.

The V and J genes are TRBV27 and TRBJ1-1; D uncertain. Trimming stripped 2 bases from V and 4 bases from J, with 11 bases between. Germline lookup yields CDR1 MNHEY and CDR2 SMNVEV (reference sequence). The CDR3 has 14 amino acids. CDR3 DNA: TGTGCCAGCAGTTTAGGACGCATGGCCACTGAAGCTTTCTTT. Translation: CASSLGRMATEAFF.

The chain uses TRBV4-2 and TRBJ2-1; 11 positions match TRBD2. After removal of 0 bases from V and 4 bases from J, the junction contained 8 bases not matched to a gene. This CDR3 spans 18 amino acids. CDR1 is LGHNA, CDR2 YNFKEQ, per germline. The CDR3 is CASSQDPDLAGGYNEQFF. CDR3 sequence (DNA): TGTGCCAGCAGCCAAGATCCCGATTTAGCGGGAGGGTACAATGAGCAGTTCTTC.

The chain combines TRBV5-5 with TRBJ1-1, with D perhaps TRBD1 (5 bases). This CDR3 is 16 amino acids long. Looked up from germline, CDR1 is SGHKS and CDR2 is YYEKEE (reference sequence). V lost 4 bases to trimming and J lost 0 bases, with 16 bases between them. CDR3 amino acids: CASSLNWGRVNTEAFF. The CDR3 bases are TGTGCCAGCAGCCTGAATTGGGGGAGGGTGAACACTGAAGCTTTCTTT.

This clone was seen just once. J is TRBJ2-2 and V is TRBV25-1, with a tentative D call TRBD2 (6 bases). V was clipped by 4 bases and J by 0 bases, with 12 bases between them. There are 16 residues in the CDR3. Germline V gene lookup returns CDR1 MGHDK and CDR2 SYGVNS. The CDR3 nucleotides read TGTGCCAGCAGTGGGGGGGTAGTCCCGAACACCGGGGAGCTGTTTTTT. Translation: CASSGGVVPNTGELFF.

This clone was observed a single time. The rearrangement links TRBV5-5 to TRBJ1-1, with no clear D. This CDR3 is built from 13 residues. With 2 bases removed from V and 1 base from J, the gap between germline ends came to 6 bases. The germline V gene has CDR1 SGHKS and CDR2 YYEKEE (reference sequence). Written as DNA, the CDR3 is TGTGCCAGCAGCTTCTACACGAACACTGAAGCTTTCTTT. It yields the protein CASSFYTNTEAFF.

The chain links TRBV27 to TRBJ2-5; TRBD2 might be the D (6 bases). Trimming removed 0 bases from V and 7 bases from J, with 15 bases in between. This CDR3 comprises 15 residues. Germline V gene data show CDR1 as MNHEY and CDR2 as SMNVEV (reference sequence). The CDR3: CASSLSSGLSVTQYF. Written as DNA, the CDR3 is TGTGCCAGCAGTTTATCGTCGGGACTTAGTGTGACCCAGTACTTC.

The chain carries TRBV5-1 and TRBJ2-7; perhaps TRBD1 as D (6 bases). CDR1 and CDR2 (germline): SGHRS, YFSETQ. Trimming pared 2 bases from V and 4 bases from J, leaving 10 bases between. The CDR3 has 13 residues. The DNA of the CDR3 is TGCGCCAGCAGCTTTACTACAGGGTACGAGCAGTACTTC. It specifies CASSFTTGYEQYF.

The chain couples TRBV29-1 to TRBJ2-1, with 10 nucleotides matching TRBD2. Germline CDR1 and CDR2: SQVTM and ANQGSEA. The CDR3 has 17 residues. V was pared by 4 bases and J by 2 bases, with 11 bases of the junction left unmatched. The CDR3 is CSVAIISGRVTYNEQFF. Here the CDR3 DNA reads TGCAGCGTTGCCATAATAAGCGGGAGGGTAACCTACAATGAGCAGTTCTTC.